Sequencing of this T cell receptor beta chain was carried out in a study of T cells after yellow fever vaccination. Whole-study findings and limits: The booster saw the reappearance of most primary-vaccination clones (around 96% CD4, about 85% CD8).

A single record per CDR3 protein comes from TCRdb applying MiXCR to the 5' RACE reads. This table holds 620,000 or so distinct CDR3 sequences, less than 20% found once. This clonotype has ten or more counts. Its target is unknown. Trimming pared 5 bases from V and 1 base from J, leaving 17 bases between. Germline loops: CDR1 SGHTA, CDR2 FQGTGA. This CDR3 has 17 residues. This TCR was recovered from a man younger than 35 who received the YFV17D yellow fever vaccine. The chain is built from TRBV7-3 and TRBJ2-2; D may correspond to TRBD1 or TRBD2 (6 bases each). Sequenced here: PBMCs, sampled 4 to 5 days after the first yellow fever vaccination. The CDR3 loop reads CASSPRVGGKNTGELFF. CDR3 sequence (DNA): TGTGCCAGCAGCCCCCGGGTAGGGGGGAAGAACACCGGGGAGCTGTTTTTT. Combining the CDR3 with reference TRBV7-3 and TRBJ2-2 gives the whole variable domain GAGVSQTPSNKVTEKGKYVELRCDPISGHTALYWYRQSLGQGPEFLIYFQGTGAADDSGLPNDRFFAVRPEGSVSTLKIQRTERGDSAVYLCASSPRVGGKNTGELFFGEGSRLTVL.